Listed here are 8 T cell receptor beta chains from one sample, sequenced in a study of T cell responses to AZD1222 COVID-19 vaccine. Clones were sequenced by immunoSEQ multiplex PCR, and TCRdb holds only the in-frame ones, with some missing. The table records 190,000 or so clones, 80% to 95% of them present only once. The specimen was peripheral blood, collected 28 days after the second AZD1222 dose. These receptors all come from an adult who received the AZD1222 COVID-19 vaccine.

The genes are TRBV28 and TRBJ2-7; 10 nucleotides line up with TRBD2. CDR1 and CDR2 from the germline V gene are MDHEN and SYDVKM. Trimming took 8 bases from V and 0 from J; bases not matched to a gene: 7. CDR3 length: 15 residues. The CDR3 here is CASSTSGASSYEQYF. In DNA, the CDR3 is TGTGCCAGCTCAACTAGCGGGGCCTCCTCCTACGAGCAGTACTTC.

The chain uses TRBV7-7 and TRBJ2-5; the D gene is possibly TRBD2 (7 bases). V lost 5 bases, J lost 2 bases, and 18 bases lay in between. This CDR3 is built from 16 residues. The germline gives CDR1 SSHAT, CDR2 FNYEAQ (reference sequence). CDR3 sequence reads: CASSPGTAGAQETQYF. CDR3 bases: TGTGCCAGCAGCCCCGGCACCGCGGGGGCACAAGAGACCCAGTACTTC.

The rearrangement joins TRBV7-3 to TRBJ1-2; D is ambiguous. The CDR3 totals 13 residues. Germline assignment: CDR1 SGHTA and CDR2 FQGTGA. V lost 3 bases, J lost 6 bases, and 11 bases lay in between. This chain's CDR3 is CASSFGGADGYTF. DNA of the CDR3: TGTGCCAGCAGCTTCGGCGGAGCAGATGGCTACACCTTC.

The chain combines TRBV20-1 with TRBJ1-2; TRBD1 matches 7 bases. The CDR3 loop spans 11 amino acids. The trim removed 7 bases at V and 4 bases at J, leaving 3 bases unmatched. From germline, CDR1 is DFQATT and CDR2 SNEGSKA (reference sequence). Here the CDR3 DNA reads TGCAGTGTGGGACAGTTCTATGGCTACACCTTC. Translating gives CSVGQFYGYTF.

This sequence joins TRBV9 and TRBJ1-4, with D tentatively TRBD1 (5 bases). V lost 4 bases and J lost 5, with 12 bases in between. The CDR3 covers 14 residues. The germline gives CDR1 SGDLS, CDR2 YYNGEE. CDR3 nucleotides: TGTGCCAGCAGCCCTTGGGGGGGGAATGAAAAACTGTTTTTT. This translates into CASSPWGGNEKLFF.

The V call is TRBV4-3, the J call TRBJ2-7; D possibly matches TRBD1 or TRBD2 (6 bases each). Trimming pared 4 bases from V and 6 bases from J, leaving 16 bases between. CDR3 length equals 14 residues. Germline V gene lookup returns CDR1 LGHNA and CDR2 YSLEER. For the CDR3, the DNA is TGCGCCAGCAGCCGGGACACCCAGGAGGGCGAGCAGTACTTC. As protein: CASSRDTQEGEQYF.

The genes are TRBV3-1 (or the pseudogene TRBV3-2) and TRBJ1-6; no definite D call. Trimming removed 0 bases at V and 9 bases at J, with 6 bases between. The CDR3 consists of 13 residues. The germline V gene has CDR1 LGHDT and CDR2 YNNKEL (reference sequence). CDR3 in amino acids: CASSQDSSSPLHF. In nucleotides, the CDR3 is TGTGCCAGCAGCCAAGACAGTTCTTCACCCCTCCACTTT.

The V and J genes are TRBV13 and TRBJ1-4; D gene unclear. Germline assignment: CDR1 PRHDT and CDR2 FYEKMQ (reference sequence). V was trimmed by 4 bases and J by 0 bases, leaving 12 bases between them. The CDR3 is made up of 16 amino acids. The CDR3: CASSSRTLATNEKLFF. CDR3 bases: TGTGCCAGCAGCTCTAGGACCCTTGCAACTAATGAAAAACTGTTTTTT.